The T cell receptor (beta chain) under discussion was sequenced for a study of blood T cell repertoires in COVID-19. Germline V gene sequence: CDR1 SGHTA, CDR2 FQGTGA. CDR3 length: 15 residues. V lost 6 bases and J lost 3, with 14 bases in between. TCRdb's copy holds only in-frame clones and misses some; the assay was immunoSEQ multiplex PCR. The sample consists of roughly 290,000 clones, around 90% of them appearing once. The clonotype comes from a woman between 18 and 29 years old with acute COVID-19. The sample was PBMCs or T cells enriched from blood (not recorded which). V usage is TRBV7-3 and J usage is TRBJ1-4; tentatively, D is TRBD1 (6 bases). The CDR3 nucleotides are TGTGCCAGCAGTCCAGCAGGGGCTGCTAATGAAAAACTGTTTTTT. Its translation: CASSPAGAANEKLFF.